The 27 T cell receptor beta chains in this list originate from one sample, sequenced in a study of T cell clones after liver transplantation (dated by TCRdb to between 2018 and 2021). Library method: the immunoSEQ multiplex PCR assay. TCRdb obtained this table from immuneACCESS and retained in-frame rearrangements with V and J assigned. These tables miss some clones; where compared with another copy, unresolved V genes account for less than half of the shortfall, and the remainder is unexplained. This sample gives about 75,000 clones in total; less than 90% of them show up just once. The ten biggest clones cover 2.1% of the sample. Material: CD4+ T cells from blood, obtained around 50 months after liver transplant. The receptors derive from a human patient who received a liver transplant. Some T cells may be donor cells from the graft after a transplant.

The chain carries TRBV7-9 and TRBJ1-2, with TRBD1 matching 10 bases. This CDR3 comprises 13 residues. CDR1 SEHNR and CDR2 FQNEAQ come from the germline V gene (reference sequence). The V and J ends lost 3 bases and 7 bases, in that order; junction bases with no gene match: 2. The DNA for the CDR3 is TGTGCCAGCAGCTTCGGACAGGGGGGTGGCTACACCTTC. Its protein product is CASSFGQGGGYTF.

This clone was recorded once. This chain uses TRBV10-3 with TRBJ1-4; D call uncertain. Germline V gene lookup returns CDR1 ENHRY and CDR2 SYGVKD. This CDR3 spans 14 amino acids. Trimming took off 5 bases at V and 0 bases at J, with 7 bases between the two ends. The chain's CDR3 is CAISYTATNEKLFF. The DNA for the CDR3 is TGTGCCATCAGTTACACGGCAACTAATGAAAAACTGTTTTTT.

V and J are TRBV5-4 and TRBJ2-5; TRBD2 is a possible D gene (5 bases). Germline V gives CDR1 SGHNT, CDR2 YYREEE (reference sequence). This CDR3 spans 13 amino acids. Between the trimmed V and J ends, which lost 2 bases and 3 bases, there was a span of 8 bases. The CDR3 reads CASSFRREETQYF. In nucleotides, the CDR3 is TGTGCCAGCAGCTTTAGGCGGGAAGAGACCCAGTACTTC.

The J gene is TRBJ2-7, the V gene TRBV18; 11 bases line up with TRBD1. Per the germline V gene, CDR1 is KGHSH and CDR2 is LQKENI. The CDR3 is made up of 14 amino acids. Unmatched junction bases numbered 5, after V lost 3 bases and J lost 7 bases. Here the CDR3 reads CASSPGQGVREQYF. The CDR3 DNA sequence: TGTGCCAGCTCACCGGGACAGGGGGTAAGGGAGCAGTACTTC. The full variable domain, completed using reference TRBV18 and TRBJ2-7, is NAGVMQNPRHLVRRRGQEARLRCSPMKGHSHVYWYRQLPEEGLKFMVYLQKENIIDESGMPKERFSAEFPKEGPSILRIQQVVRGDSAAYFCASSPGQGVREQYFGPGTRLTVT.

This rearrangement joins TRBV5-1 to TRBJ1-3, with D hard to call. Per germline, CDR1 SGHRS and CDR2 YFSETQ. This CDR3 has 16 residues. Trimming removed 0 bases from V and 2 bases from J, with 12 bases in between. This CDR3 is CASSLVATGTGNTIYF. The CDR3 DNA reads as TGCGCCAGCAGCTTGGTTGCGACGGGAACTGGAAACACCATATATTTT.

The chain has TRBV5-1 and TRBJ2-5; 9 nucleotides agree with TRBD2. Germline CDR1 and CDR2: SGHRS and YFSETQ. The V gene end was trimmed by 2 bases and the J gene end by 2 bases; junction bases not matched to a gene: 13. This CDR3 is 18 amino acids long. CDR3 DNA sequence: TGCGCCAGCAGCTTTAAGGGGGCTAGCGGGACCTTACAAGAGACCCAGTACTTC. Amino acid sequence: CASSFKGASGTLQETQYF.

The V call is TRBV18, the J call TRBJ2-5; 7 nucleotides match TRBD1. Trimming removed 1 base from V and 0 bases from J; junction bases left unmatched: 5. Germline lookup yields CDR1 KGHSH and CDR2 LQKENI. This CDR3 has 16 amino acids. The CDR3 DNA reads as TGTGCCAGCTCACCACTCCGACAGGGAAACCAAGAGACCCAGTACTTC. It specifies CASSPLRQGNQETQYF.

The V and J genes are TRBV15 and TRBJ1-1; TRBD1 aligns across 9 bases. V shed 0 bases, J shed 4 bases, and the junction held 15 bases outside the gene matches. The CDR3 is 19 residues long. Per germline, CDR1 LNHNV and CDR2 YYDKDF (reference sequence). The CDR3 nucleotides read TGTGCCACCAGCAGAGACTTAAGGGGGACAGGGAGAGGAGTCACTGAAGCTTTCTTT. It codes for CATSRDLRGTGRGVTEAFF.

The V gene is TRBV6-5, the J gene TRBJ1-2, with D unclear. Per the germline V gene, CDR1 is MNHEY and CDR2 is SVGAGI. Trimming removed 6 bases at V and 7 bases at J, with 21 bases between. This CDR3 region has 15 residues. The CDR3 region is CASSPLSGGEGGYTF. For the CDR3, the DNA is TGTGCCAGCAGCCCGCTGAGTGGAGGAGAGGGTGGCTACACCTTC.

This CDR3 is CASSLRQGGDQPQHF. The CDR3 DNA reads TGTGCCAGCAGCTTAAGACAGGGGGGCGATCAGCCCCAGCATTTT. The gene calls are TRBV7-2 and TRBJ1-5; 9 bases map to TRBD1. Germline V gene data show CDR1 as SGHTA and CDR2 as FQGNSA. J lost 5 bases, V lost 2 bases, and 4 bases had no gene match. There are 15 residues in the CDR3.

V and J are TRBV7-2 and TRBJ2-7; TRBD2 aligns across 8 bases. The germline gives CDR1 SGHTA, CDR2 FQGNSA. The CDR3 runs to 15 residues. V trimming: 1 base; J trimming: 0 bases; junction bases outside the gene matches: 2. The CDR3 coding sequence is TGTGCCAGCAGCTTAGGCGGGGGGAACTCCTACGAGCAGTACTTC. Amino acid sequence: CASSLGGGNSYEQYF.

The CDR3 DNA is TGTGCCAGCAGCTTAAACAGCCAAGAGACCCAGTACTTC. Translation gives CASSLNSQETQYF. The genes are TRBV11-2 and TRBJ2-5; no definite D call. The CDR3 has 13 amino acids. Germline CDR1 reads SGHAT; CDR2 reads FQNNGV. Deletions cut 2 bases from V and 1 base from J, with 5 bases between.

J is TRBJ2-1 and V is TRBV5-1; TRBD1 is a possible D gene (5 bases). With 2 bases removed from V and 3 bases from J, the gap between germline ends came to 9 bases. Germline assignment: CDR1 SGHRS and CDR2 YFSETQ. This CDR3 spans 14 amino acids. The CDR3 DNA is TGCGCCAGCAGCTTCGACAGCGACTACAATGAGCAGTTCTTC. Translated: CASSFDSDYNEQFF.

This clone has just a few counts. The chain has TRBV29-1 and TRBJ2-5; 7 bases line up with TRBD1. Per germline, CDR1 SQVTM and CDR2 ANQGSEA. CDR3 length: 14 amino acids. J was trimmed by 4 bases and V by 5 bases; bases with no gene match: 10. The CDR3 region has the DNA TGCAGCGTTCTTCCGGGACAGCCTCCAGAGACCCAGTACTTC. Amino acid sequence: CSVLPGQPPETQYF.

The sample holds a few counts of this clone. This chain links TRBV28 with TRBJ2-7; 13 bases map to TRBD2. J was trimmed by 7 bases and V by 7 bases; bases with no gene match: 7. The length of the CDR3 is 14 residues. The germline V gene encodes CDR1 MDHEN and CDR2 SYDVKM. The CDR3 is CASNGLAGEREQYF. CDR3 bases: TGTGCCAGCAACGGACTAGCGGGAGAGAGAGAGCAGTACTTC.

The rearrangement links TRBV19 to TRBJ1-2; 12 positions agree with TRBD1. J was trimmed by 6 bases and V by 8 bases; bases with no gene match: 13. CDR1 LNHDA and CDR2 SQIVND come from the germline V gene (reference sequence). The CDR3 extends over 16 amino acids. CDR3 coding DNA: TGTGCCAGTGGGACAGGGGGCGCGAGCGGCGCGGATGGCTACACCTTC. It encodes CASGTGGASGADGYTF. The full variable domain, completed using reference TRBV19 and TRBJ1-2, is DGGITQSPKYLFRKEGQNVTLSCEQNLNHDAMYWYRQDPGQGLRLIYYSQIVNDFQKGDIAEGYSVSREKKESFPLTVTSAQKNPTAFYLCASGTGGASGADGYTFGSGTRLTVV.

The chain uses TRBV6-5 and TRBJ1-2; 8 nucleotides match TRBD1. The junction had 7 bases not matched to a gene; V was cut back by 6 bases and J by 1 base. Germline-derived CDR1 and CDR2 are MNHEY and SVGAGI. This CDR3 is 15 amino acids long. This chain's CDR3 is CASRGTGALNYGYTF. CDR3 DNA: TGTGCCAGCAGGGGGACAGGCGCCCTTAACTATGGCTACACCTTC.

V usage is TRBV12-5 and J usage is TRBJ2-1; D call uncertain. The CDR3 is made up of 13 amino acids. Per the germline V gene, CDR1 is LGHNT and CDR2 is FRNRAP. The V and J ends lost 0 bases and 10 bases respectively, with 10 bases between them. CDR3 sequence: CASGLVLSGEQFF. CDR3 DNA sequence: TGTGCTAGTGGTTTGGTTCTGTCCGGCGAGCAGTTCTTC.

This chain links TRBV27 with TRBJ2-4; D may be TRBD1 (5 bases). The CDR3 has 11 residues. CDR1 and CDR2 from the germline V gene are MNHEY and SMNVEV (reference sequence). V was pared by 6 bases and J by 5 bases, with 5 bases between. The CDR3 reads CASRQENIQYF. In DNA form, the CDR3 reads TGTGCCAGCAGACAGGAAAACATTCAGTACTTC.

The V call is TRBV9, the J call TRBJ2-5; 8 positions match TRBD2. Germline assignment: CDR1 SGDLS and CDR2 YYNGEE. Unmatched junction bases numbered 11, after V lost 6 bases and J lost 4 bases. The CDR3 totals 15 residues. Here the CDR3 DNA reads TGTGCCAGCACCCGGGATACGGGGGGGCGAGAGACCCAGTACTTC. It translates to CASTRDTGGRETQYF.

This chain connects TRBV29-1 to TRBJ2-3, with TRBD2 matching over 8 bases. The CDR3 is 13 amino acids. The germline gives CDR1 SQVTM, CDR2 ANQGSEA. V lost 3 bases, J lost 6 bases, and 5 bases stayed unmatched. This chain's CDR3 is CSVETSVGDTQYF. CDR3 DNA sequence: TGCAGCGTTGAGACTAGCGTGGGGGATACGCAGTATTTT.

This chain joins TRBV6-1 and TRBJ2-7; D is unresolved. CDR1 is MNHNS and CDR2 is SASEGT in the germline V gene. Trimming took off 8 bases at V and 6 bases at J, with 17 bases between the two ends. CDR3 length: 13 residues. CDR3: CASWIRTLGEQYF. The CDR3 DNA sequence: TGTGCCAGCTGGATCAGGACCTTGGGCGAGCAGTACTTC.

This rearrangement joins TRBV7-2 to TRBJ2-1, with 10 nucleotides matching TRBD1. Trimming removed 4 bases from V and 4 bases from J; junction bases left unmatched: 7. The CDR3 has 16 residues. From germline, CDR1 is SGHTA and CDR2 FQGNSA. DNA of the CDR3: TGTGCCAGCAGCTCCCGACAGGGGGCGGGTTACAATGAGCAGTTCTTC. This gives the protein CASSSRQGAGYNEQFF.

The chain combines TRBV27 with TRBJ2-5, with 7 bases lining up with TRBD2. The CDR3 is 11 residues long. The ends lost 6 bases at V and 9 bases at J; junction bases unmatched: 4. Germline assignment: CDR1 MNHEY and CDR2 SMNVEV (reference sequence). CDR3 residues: CASSQRGAQYF. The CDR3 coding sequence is TGTGCCAGCAGCCAACGGGGGGCCCAGTACTTC.

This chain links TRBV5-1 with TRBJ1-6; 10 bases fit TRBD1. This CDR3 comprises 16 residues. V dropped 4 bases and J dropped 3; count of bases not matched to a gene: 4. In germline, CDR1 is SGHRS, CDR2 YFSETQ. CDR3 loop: CASSPGTGDYNSPLHF. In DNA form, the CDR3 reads TGCGCCAGCAGCCCGGGGACAGGGGACTATAATTCACCCCTCCACTTT. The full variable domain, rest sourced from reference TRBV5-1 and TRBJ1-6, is KAGVTQTPRYLIKTRGQQVTLSCSPISGHRSVSWYQQTPGQGLQFLFEYFSETQRNKGNFPGRFSGRQFSNSRSEMNVSTLELGDSALYLCASSPGTGDYNSPLHFGNGTRLTVT.

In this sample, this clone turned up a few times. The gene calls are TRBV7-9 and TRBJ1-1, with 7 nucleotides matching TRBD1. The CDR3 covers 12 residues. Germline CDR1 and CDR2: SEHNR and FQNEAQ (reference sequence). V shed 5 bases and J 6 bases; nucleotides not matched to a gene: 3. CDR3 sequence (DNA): TGTGCCAGCAGCATGCAGGGGGCTGAAGCTTTCTTT. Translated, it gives CASSMQGAEAFF.

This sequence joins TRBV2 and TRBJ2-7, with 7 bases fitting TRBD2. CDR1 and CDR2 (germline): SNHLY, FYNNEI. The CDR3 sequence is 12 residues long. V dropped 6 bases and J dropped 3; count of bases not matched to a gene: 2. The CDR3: CASRASGYEQYF. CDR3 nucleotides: TGTGCCAGCAGGGCTAGCGGCTACGAGCAGTACTTC.